The source of this T cell receptor beta chain is a study of control samples from healthy donors and cancer patients. V lost 4 bases, J lost 8 bases, and 6 bases stayed unmatched. The CDR3 has 13 amino acids. TCRdb's copy holds only in-frame clones and misses some; the assay was immunoSEQ multiplex PCR. The table has approximately 100,000 clones, roughly 92% seen once. This TCR came from a human donor in good health. The donor label of this sample is uncertain. Material: blood. The J gene is TRBJ2-5, the V gene TRBV12-3 or TRBV12-4; 8 positions agree with TRBD2. CDR3 loop: CASSSVSGGTQYF. CDR3 sequence (DNA): TGTGCCAGCAGTTCTGTCAGCGGGGGCACCCAGTACTTC.